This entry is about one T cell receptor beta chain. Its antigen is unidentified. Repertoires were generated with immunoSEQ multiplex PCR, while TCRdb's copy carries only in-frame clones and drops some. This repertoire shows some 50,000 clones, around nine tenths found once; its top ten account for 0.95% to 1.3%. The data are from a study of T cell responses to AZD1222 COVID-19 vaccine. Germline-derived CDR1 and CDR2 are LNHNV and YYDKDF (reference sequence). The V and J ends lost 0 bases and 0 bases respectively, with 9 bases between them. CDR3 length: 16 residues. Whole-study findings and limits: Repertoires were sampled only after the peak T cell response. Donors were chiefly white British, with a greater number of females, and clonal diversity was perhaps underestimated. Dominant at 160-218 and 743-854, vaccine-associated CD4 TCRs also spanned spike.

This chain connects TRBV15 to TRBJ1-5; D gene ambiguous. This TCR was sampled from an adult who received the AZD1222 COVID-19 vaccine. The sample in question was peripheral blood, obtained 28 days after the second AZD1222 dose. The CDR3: CATSRESAFSNQPQHF. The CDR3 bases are TGTGCCACCAGCAGAGAATCGGCATTTAGCAATCAGCCCCAGCATTTT.